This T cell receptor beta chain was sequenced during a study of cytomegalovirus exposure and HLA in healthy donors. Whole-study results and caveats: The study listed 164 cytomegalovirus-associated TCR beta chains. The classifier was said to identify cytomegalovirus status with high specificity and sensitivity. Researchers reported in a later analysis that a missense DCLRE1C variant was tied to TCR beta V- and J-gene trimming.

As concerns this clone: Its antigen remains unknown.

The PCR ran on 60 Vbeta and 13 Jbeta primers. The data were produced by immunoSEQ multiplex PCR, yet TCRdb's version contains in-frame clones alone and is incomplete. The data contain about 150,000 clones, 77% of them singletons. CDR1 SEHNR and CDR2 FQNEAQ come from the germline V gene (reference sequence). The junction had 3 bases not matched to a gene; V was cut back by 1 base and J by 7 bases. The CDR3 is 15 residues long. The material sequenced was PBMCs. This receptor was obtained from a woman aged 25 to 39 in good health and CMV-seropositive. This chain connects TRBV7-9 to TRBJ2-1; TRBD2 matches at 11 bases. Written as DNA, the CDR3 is TGTGCCAGCAGCTTAGTACTAGCGGGAGCGAATGAGCAGTTCTTC. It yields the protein CASSLVLAGANEQFF.